This TCR beta chain was recovered during a study of blood T cell repertoires in COVID-19. The CDR3 sequence is 15 residues long. From germline, CDR1 is SNHLY and CDR2 FYNNEI. Trimming removed 0 bases at V and 4 bases at J, with 12 bases between. Clones were sequenced by immunoSEQ multiplex PCR, and TCRdb holds only the in-frame ones, with some missing. The sample shows 150,000 to 200,000 clones, around 80% of them seen only once. The chain has TRBV2 and TRBJ1-2; D not certain. The sequenced material came from peripheral blood. This TCR was recovered from a woman over 75 with active or convalescent COVID-19. CDR3 sequence: CASSEARQAFYGYTF. The CDR3 DNA reads as TGTGCCAGCAGTGAAGCGCGTCAGGCGTTCTATGGCTACACCTTC.